These 8 T cell receptor beta chains share one sample of origin, sequenced in a study of shared T cell receptors in the human thymus. Repertoires were generated with immunoSEQ multiplex PCR, while TCRdb's copy carries only in-frame clones and drops some. The table includes 450,000 to 650,000 clones, 75% to 85% detected once. These data were also filed under a second study, of human thymus T cells.

Material: thymocytes. These receptors were obtained from a boy less than two years old with a congenital heart defect.

J is TRBJ2-5 and V is TRBV30; perhaps TRBD2 as D (5 bases). The CDR3 is 17 residues long. V was trimmed by 2 bases and J by 5 bases, leaving 24 bases between them. The germline V gene has CDR1 GTSNPN and CDR2 SVGIG (reference sequence). The CDR3 nucleotides read TGTGCCTGGAGTCTTACCCATAACCAGCGGAGCCGGGAGACCCAGTACTTC. Translating gives CAWSLTHNQRSRETQYF.

The chain employs TRBV28 and TRBJ1-4; weak D call: TRBD1 (5 bases). Trimming pared 5 bases from V and 8 bases from J, leaving 12 bases between. The V gene's germline CDR1 is MDHEN and CDR2 SYDVKM. The CDR3 contains 13 residues. CDR3 coding DNA: TGTGCCAGCAGTCTCCGGGGGGACGAAAAACTGTTTTTT. This codes for CASSLRGDEKLFF.

J is TRBJ2-5 and V is TRBV7-2; D is unresolved. Germline V gene data show CDR1 as SGHTA and CDR2 as FQGNSA. Trimming stripped 1 base from V and 4 bases from J, with 13 bases between. There are 15 residues in the CDR3. CDR3 sequence (DNA): TGTGCCAGCAGCTTAGGTCAGATATCCCCAGAGACCCAGTACTTC. Translation: CASSLGQISPETQYF.

The rearrangement joins TRBV14 to TRBJ1-3; a weak D match, TRBD1 (5 bases). The germline V and J ends were trimmed by 0 bases and 0 bases, with 9 bases remaining between them. CDR1 is SGHDN, CDR2 FVKESK, per germline. CDR3 length equals 16 residues. Written as DNA, the CDR3 is TGTGCCAGCAGCCAAGAGGGGCTTATCTCTGGAAACACCATATATTTT. Its translation is CASSQEGLISGNTIYF.

The chain links TRBV4-1 to TRBJ1-4, with unresolved D. Trimming stripped 0 bases from V and 5 bases from J, with 22 bases between. Germline V gene data show CDR1 as MGHRA and CDR2 as YSYEKL. The CDR3 is 19 residues long. CDR3 coding DNA: TGCGCCAGCAGCCAAGATTATCCCTCCCGAGTCACCGGGAATGAAAAACTGTTTTTT. Protein sequence: CASSQDYPSRVTGNEKLFF.

The chain employs TRBV5-6 and TRBJ2-2; possible D gene TRBD2, 5 bases. V was shortened by 0 bases and J by 10 bases, with 16 bases between the two germline ends. The CDR3 loop spans 15 amino acids. Germline V gene data show CDR1 as SGHDT and CDR2 as YYEEEE. The CDR3 coding sequence is TGTGCCAGCAGCTTGGCCGGGGTGGTTGGGATGGAGCTGTTTTTT. Translating it yields CASSLAGVVGMELFF.

The chain combines TRBV6-6 with TRBJ2-1, with 10 bases matching TRBD1. The V gene end was trimmed by 5 bases and the J gene end by 3 bases; junction bases not matched to a gene: 7. CDR1 and CDR2 (germline): MNHNY, SVGAGI (reference sequence). This CDR3 contains 16 residues. The CDR3 DNA reads as TGTGCCAGCAGTCAGACAGGGGGCGGGAGCTACAATGAGCAGTTCTTC. Its translation is CASSQTGGGSYNEQFF.

The V and J genes are TRBV4-3 and TRBJ2-5, with a tentative D call TRBD2 (5 bases). The DNA end is a closer match to TRBJ2-7, so the J assignment may be wrong. This CDR3 is built from 13 residues. From germline, CDR1 is LGHNA and CDR2 YSLEER. The CDR3 region has the DNA TGCGCCAGCAGCCAAGATCTAGCTTACGAGCAGTACTTC. Translation: CASSQDLAYEQYF.